Listed here are 15 T cell receptor beta chains from one sample, sequenced in a study of OX40 agonist ivuxolimab in advanced cancers. Clones were read by immunoSEQ multiplex PCR, and TCRdb kept only the in-frame ones, dropping some. Among about 130,000 clones, less than 95% were seen once, and the ten largest hold approximately 0.99%. This specimen was CD4+ or CD8+ T cells sorted from blood, taken in a trial of the OX40 agonist ivuxolimab. All receptors come from an adult with an advanced solid tumor such as melanoma, head and neck, liver or kidney cancer.

This rearrangement joins TRBV5-4 to TRBJ2-2; D call uncertain. Trimming removed 5 bases from V and 4 bases from J, with 12 bases in between. The CDR3 has 14 amino acids. CDR1 and CDR2 (germline): SGHNT, YYREEE (reference sequence). The CDR3 loop reads CASRDQTFTGELFF. The CDR3 bases are TGTGCCAGCAGAGACCAAACTTTCACCGGGGAGCTGTTTTTT.

This clone was recorded only once. This sequence joins TRBV6-5 and TRBJ2-7, with 8 bases lining up with TRBD2. Germline trimming cut 5 bases from V and 7 bases from J; bases unmatched to any gene: 13. The CDR3 is 15 residues long. Germline loops: CDR1 MNHEY, CDR2 SVGAGI. The CDR3 bases are TGTGCCAGCAGTCCGAGTAGCGGTCCGGGGGGGGAGCAGTACTTC. Translating it yields CASSPSSGPGGEQYF.

The chain couples TRBV10-3 to TRBJ2-5; D is perhaps TRBD1 (6 bases). The ends were cut back, 2 bases at V and 4 bases at J, with 8 bases in the middle. Germline CDR1 reads ENHRY; CDR2 reads SYGVKD. This CDR3 spans 13 amino acids. This chain's CDR3 is CAISEPGVETQYF. The CDR3, as DNA: TGTGCCATCAGTGAGCCAGGGGTAGAGACCCAGTACTTC.

The chain has TRBV19 and TRBJ1-2; 9 nucleotides line up with TRBD1. V dropped 5 bases and J dropped 0; count of bases not matched to a gene: 4. This CDR3 spans 15 amino acids. CDR1 is LNHDA and CDR2 is SQIVND in the germline V gene (reference sequence). The CDR3 coding sequence is TGTGCCAGTAGTCAAGGGACAGGGACTAACTATGGCTACACCTTC. The encoded protein is CASSQGTGTNYGYTF.

The V and J genes are TRBV4-2 and TRBJ2-5, with TRBD2 identical over 11 bases. The germline V gene encodes CDR1 LGHNA and CDR2 YNFKEQ. The CDR3 runs 16 residues. V was clipped by 4 bases and J by 2 bases; unmatched bases: 6. The CDR3 bases are TGTGCCAGCAGCCTAGCGGGAGGGCCGGGGCAAGAGACCCAGTACTTC. Translation: CASSLAGGPGQETQYF.

The chain joins TRBV14 to TRBJ2-1; unclear D gene. The CDR3 spans 19 residues. Trimming took off 2 bases at V and 1 base at J, with 21 bases between the two ends. The germline CDR1 and CDR2 sequences are SGHDN and FVKESK. The CDR3 loop is CASSQPARFRGGSYNEQFF. Written as DNA, the CDR3 is TGTGCCAGCAGCCAACCTGCAAGATTTCGAGGTGGGTCCTACAATGAGCAGTTCTTC.

The V and J genes are TRBV20-1 and TRBJ2-7, with unresolved D. V was trimmed by 4 bases and J by 3 bases, leaving 4 bases between them. There are 10 residues in the CDR3. CDR1 DFQATT and CDR2 SNEGSKA come from the germline V gene (reference sequence). This CDR3 reads CSATVYEQYF. The CDR3 DNA reads TGCAGTGCTACCGTCTACGAGCAGTACTTC.

The chain uses TRBV19 and TRBJ1-2; 7 bases line up with TRBD1. Germline trimming cut 6 bases from V and 4 bases from J; bases unmatched to any gene: 23. There are 19 residues in the CDR3. The germline gives CDR1 LNHDA, CDR2 SQIVND (reference sequence). CDR3 DNA sequence: TGTGCCAGTAGCCCGATAGTCGGGACAGCCATTCTGGCCTTCTATGGCTACACCTTC. This gives the protein CASSPIVGTAILAFYGYTF.

The chain carries TRBV28 and TRBJ2-7; maybe TRBD1 (5 bases). The CDR3 runs 15 residues. V was trimmed by 2 bases and J by 3 bases, leaving 14 bases between them. The germline gives CDR1 MDHEN, CDR2 SYDVKM. Written as DNA, the CDR3 is TGTGCCAGCAGTTTAGTAGTAGGGGATAACTACGAGCAGTACTTC. Its translation: CASSLVVGDNYEQYF.

The chain uses TRBV28 and TRBJ1-1; TRBD1 agrees at 8 bases. CDR1 is MDHEN and CDR2 is SYDVKM in the germline V gene. With V trimmed by 5 bases and J by 1 base, 3 bases remained unmatched. The CDR3 runs 14 residues. The CDR3 spells CASSGTGRNTEAFF. The CDR3 bases are TGTGCCAGCAGTGGGACAGGAAGGAACACTGAAGCTTTCTTT. The full variable domain, rest sourced from reference TRBV28 and TRBJ1-1, is DVKVTQSSRYLVKRTGEKVFLECVQDMDHENMFWYRQDPGLGLRLIYFSYDVKMKEKGDIPEGYSVSREKKERFSLILESASTNQTSMYLCASSGTGRNTEAFFGQGTRLTVV.

V is TRBV6-6 and J is TRBJ1-5; TRBD1 matches at 7 bases. The trim removed 10 bases at V and 2 bases at J, leaving 14 bases unmatched. The CDR3 extends over 16 amino acids. In germline, CDR1 is MNHNY, CDR2 SVGAGI (reference sequence). In DNA, the CDR3 is TGTGCCACCAGGGACAGTCTGTGGCAAGGCAATCAGCCCCAGCATTTT. Its protein is CATRDSLWQGNQPQHF.

The rearrangement uses TRBV7-6 and TRBJ2-1; TRBD2 matches 9 bases. CDR3 size: 15 residues. Trimming removed 4 bases from V and 2 bases from J; junction bases left unmatched: 3. Germline assignment: CDR1 SGHVS and CDR2 FNYEAQ. CDR3 residues: CASSSSGGTYNEQFF. The CDR3 DNA reads TGTGCCAGCAGCTCGAGCGGGGGGACCTACAATGAGCAGTTCTTC.

Details on this clone: The same CDR3 also results from other DNA sequences found in this sample. The chain couples TRBV5-1 to TRBJ2-3, with 11 bases fitting TRBD1. The V segment lost 4 bases and the J segment 6 bases; nucleotides outside the gene matches: 4. This CDR3 is built from 14 residues. Germline V CDR1 and CDR2: SGHRS, YFSETQ. The CDR3 loop reads CASSPGTGGDTQYF. The CDR3 coding sequence is TGCGCCAGCAGCCCGGGGACAGGGGGGGATACGCAGTATTTT.

The V call is TRBV10-3, the J call TRBJ2-1; the match to TRBD2 covers 8 bases. The CDR3 length is 15 residues. CDR1 and CDR2 (germline): ENHRY, SYGVKD. The trim removed 3 bases at V and 6 bases at J, leaving 7 bases unmatched. The CDR3 protein is CAISDGGLVGNEQFF. The CDR3 nucleotides read TGTGCCATCAGTGACGGGGGACTAGTCGGCAATGAGCAGTTCTTC.

The CDR3 protein is CASSPLETGAPKLFF. The CDR3, as DNA: TGTGCCAGCAGCCCCCTGGAGACAGGGGCCCCCAAGCTGTTTTTT. The rearrangement links TRBV2 to TRBJ1-4, with 8 bases identical to TRBD1. The ends lost 6 bases at V and 14 bases at J; junction bases unmatched: 17. Germline values: CDR1 SNHLY, CDR2 FYNNEI. CDR3 length equals 15 residues.